The 9 T cell receptor beta chains reported below all come from one sample, sequenced in a study of metastatic and nonmetastatic thyroid tumors. Thyroid surgery took place with no prior treatment in any patient. TCRdb ran MiXCR on the PCR reads. The sample contains thousands of clones, approximately 32% of which appear only once. The sequenced material came from adjacent normal tissue. All receptors derive from a female donor with papillary thyroid cancer or a benign thyroid nodule (not recorded which). Some clones in this sample may be carry-over from other donors' samples.

The rearrangement uses TRBV7-3 and TRBJ1-6, with TRBD1 matching 9 bases. The CDR3 length is 15 residues. V dropped 5 bases and J dropped 5; count of bases not matched to a gene: 4. Germline assignment: CDR1 SGHTA and CDR2 FQGTGA. CDR3 in DNA: TGTGCCAGCAGCCAGGACAGGGGCGATAATTCACCCCTCCACTTT. Amino acid sequence: CASSQDRGDNSPLHF.

This clone was counted a few times. J is TRBJ1-4 and V is TRBV30; no firm D call. Germline V gene lookup returns CDR1 GTSNPN and CDR2 SVGIG (reference sequence). CDR3 length: 13 residues. The V and J ends lost 1 base and 5 bases respectively, with 8 bases between them. The CDR3 DNA follows: TGTGCCTGGAGTGAACAGCCGAATGAAAAACTGTTTTTT. Translation gives CAWSEQPNEKLFF.

This clone is categorized as medium-sized. The sample contains more than one DNA sequence encoding this CDR3. The chain links TRBV6-1 to TRBJ1-2, with D perhaps matching TRBD1 (5 bases). Germline V CDR1 and CDR2: MNHNS, SASEGT. With 6 bases removed from V and 4 bases from J, the gap between germline ends came to 18 bases. This CDR3 has 15 residues. The CDR3 DNA reads TGTGCCAGCAGCCGAGAGAGGAGCCAGGGCTATGGCTACACCTTC. Amino acids: CASSRERSQGYGYTF.

The chain has TRBV4-2 and TRBJ1-1, with D possibly TRBD1 on 5 matching bases. The CDR3 totals 13 residues. Trimming removed 2 bases from V and 4 bases from J, with 8 bases in between. The germline V gene encodes CDR1 LGHNA and CDR2 YNFKEQ. The CDR3 DNA follows: TGTGCCAGCAGCCAAAAAAGGGGCACTGAAGCTTTCTTT. It yields the protein CASSQKRGTEAFF.

By share of the sample, this clone is large. The rearrangement links TRBV7-3 to TRBJ1-6; the match to TRBD1 covers 10 bases. V was pared by 3 bases and J by 9 bases, with 8 bases of the junction left unmatched. CDR1 SGHTA and CDR2 FQGTGA come from the germline V gene. This CDR3 spans 16 amino acids. The CDR3 nucleotides are TGTGCCAGCAGCTTCCTCAATGGACAGGGGGGTTCACCCCTCCACTTT. This sequence encodes CASSFLNGQGGSPLHF. Looking up the rest from reference TRBV7-3 and TRBJ1-6 gives the full variable domain: GAGVSQTPSNKVTEKGKYVELRCDPISGHTALYWYRQSLGQGPEFLIYFQGTGAADDSGLPNDRFFAVRPEGSVSTLKIQRTERGDSAVYLCASSFLNGQGGSPLHFGNGTRLTVT.

In regard to this clone: One end of the junction is discordant with germline, which a read error may explain. V is TRBV6-1 and J is TRBJ1-5; D ambiguous. There are 13 residues in the CDR3. Germline CDR1 MNHNS, CDR2 SASEGT. The CDR3, as DNA: TGTGCCAGCAGCGTTAGGGTGGACCAGCCCAAGCATTTT. The encoded protein is CASSVRVDQPKHF.

The V call is TRBV14, the J call TRBJ2-3, with D tentatively TRBD2 (6 bases). Germline V gene sequence: CDR1 SGHDN, CDR2 FVKESK. Trimming cost V 0 bases and J 0 bases, with 13 bases left between them. The CDR3 length is 17 residues. The CDR3 protein is CASSQDLAGTSTDTQYF. Here the CDR3 DNA reads TGTGCCAGCAGCCAAGATCTTGCAGGGACTAGCACAGATACGCAGTATTTT.

The V call is TRBV2, the J call TRBJ2-7; D might be TRBD1 (5 bases). The germline gives CDR1 SNHLY, CDR2 FYNNEI. The CDR3 length is 14 residues. Trimming cost V 6 bases and J 5 bases, with 17 bases left between them. As DNA, the CDR3 is TGTGCCAGCAGGTCCGGGCAGGGCGTGGACGAGCAGTACTTC. It yields the protein CASRSGQGVDEQYF.

The V call is TRBV3-1, the J call TRBJ2-2, with D possibly being TRBD1 or TRBD2 (6 bases each). Trimming pared 4 bases from V and 3 bases from J, leaving 27 bases between. This CDR3 has 20 residues. In germline, CDR1 is LGHDT, CDR2 YNNKEL (reference sequence). CDR3 sequence reads: CASSPSTGLAWGPHTGELFF. The CDR3 DNA is TGTGCCAGCAGCCCATCGACGGGTCTAGCGTGGGGGCCACACACCGGGGAGCTGTTTTTT.